Each of the 14 T cell receptor beta chains below was sequenced from the same sample in a study of tumor and adjacent non-tumor tissue in lung cancer. Three rounds of nested PCR, following a modified ARM-PCR protocol, produced the TCRbeta library. TCRdb re-called the multiplex PCR reads through MiXCR, storing one row per CDR3 protein. The repertoire holds roughly 75,000 distinct CDR3 sequences, with around 74% as singletons. This sample's RNA came from whole unsorted tissue. The sequenced sample consisted of lung tumor tissue. These receptors all come from a woman aged 50 to 65 with non-small cell lung cancer.

As to this clonotype: The germline gene is not matched at one end of the junction; a read error may be the cause. The genes are TRBV10-3 and TRBJ1-5; D call uncertain. This CDR3 region has 14 residues. Germline lookup yields CDR1 ENHRY and CDR2 SYGVKD. The CDR3 region is CAICERGWGQPQHF. The CDR3 DNA reads TGTGCCATCTGTGAGAGAGGGTGGGGTCAGCCCCAGCATTTT.

About this clonotype: Compared with germline, one end of the junction differs, possibly owing to a read error. The rearrangement uses TRBV29-1 and TRBJ2-5; D is tentatively TRBD1 or TRBD2 (5 bases each). The CDR3 consists of 12 residues. CDR1 and CDR2 (germline): SQVTM, ANQGSEA. In DNA form, the CDR3 reads TGTAGCGTTGATAGACAGTTCGAGACCCAGTACTTC. Translating it yields CSVDRQFETQYF.

This clonotype has only one observation. Germline and junction disagree at one end, which may indicate a read error. This rearrangement joins TRBV11-2 to TRBJ2-2, with 9 bases fitting TRBD2. CDR3 length: 15 residues. Per germline, CDR1 SGHAT and CDR2 FQNNGV. The CDR3 is CVSSLDSGGSGELFF. CDR3 bases: TGCGTCAGCAGTCTAGATAGCGGGGGTTCCGGGGAGCTGTTTTTT.

Turning to this clonotype: A single base separates this from a much larger clone, so it may be a read error. V is TRBV28 and J is TRBJ2-2; TRBD2 agrees at 9 bases. This CDR3 contains 14 residues. From germline, CDR1 is MDHEN and CDR2 SYDVKM. The CDR3: CASSFLAGTGGLFF. Written as DNA, the CDR3 is TGTGCCAGCAGTTTCCTAGCGGGGACCGGGGGGCTGTTTTTT.

V is TRBV29-1 and J is TRBJ2-7, with D possibly being TRBD1 or TRBD2 (6 bases each). The end of the DNA aligns better with TRBJ2-1, so the J call may be wrong. The germline CDR1 and CDR2 sequences are SQVTM and ANQGSEA. This CDR3 has 14 amino acids. The CDR3 protein is CSALRGHDSGEQFF. The DNA for the CDR3 is TGCAGCGCCCTCCGGGGGCACGACTCCGGCGAGCAGTTCTTC.

Concerning this clonotype: One end of the junction is discordant with germline, which a read error may explain. The gene calls are TRBV6-6 and TRBJ2-3; possibly TRBD2 for D (5 bases). CDR3 length equals 14 residues. Looked up from germline, CDR1 is MNHNY and CDR2 is SVGAGI (reference sequence). CDR3 bases: TGTGCCAGCAGTGCCCGGGAACACACACATACGCAGTATTTT. This translates into CASSAREHTHTQYF.

This sequence joins TRBV6-5 and TRBJ1-5; D is uncertain. Trimming cost V 8 bases and J 10 bases, with 18 bases left between them. Germline V gene lookup returns CDR1 MNHEY and CDR2 SVGAGI. The CDR3 totals 13 residues. CDR3 loop: CASAAIFFHPQHF. The CDR3 DNA reads as TGTGCCAGCGCCGCAATATTTTTCCATCCCCAGCATTTT.

Worth noting for this clonotype: One base away lies a much larger clone, so this may be a sequencing read error. V usage is TRBV28 and J usage is TRBJ2-5; 10 positions agree with TRBD2. The CDR3 loop spans 17 amino acids. Per the germline V gene, CDR1 is MDHEN and CDR2 is SYDVKM. CDR3 sequence: CASSPGSSGRAWEIQYF. Here the CDR3 DNA reads TGTGCCAGCAGCCCTGGGTCCAGCGGGAGGGCATGGGAGATCCAGTACTTC.

To note about this clonotype: A read error is possible here, since a much larger clone lies one base away. In nucleotides, the CDR3 is TGCAATGCTAGTGGGGATTATGGCTACACCTTC. This sequence encodes CNASGDYGYTF. V and J are TRBV20-1 and TRBJ1-2; D uncertain. This CDR3 comprises 11 residues. Per the germline V gene, CDR1 is DFQATT and CDR2 is SNEGSKA (reference sequence).

This clonotype was seen ten or more times. At one end, the junction sequence differs from germline, possibly due to a read error. J is TRBJ2-2 and V is TRBV20-1, with TRBD1 matching over 7 bases. This CDR3 has 14 residues. Germline V lookup: CDR1 DFQATT, CDR2 SNEGSKA (reference sequence). The CDR3 is CSARAGGNTGELFF. The CDR3 coding sequence is TGCAGTGCGAGAGCAGGGGGGAACACCGGGGAGCTGTTTTTT.

On this clonotype itself: Since no conserved phenylalanine or tryptophan closes the CDR3, a read error is the likely cause. The rearrangement links TRBV11-1 to TRBJ1-1, with TRBD1 identical over 8 bases. Germline CDR1 reads SGHAT; CDR2 reads FQDESV (reference sequence). The CDR3 is 13 amino acids. The CDR3 spells CVSSIQGDTEAFS. Written as DNA, the CDR3 is TGTGTCAGCAGTATACAGGGGGATACTGAAGCTTTCTCT.

Regarding this clonotype: It is likely a read error, because the conserved phenylalanine at the end of the CDR3 is missing. V is TRBV12-3 or TRBV12-4 and J is TRBJ2-7; maybe TRBD2 (5 bases). Trimming pared 6 bases from V and 4 bases from J, leaving 10 bases between. This CDR3 contains 12 residues. The CDR3 here is CASRGEAYEQYS. CDR3 sequence (DNA): TGTGCCAGCAGGGGAGAGGCATACGAGCAGTACTCC.

This clonotype was picked up one time. The CDR3 carries no conserved terminal phenylalanine or tryptophan, so it likely arises from a read error. The DNA is omitted, as the CDR3 cannot be located on it reliably, and the CDR3 follows TCRdb's listing. CDR3 region: CASKTSAFI. The chain links TRBV6-8 to TRBJ2-1. The CDR3 has 9 amino acids, counting both end residues. The germline V gene encodes CDR1 MNHGY and CDR2 SAAAGT.

As regards this clonotype: This may stem from a read error, because a much larger clone lies one nucleotide away. The V and J genes are TRBV24-1 and TRBJ2-1; 9 nucleotides align to TRBD1. This CDR3 has 16 residues. Germline V gene sequence: CDR1 KGHDR, CDR2 SFDVKD. DNA of the CDR3: TGTGGCACCAGTGATATAGCTGGGACAGGGAACGATGAGCAGTTCTTC. It codes for CGTSDIAGTGNDEQFF.